This T cell receptor beta chain emerged from a study of blood T cell repertoires in COVID-19. Study context: Samples came from the United States, Italy and Spain, spanning acute and convalescent COVID-19. The analysed material was cDNA or gDNA that came from T cells, B-cell-depleted T cells, or PBMCs.

Per the original methods: The assay estimated nucleated cells by amplifying reference gene primers. Libraries were prepared by immunoSEQ multiplex PCR; TCRdb keeps only in-frame clonotypes and omits some of them. Clone size and the V and J calls come from that table; the DNA yielded D and trimming. This repertoire shows more than 300,000 clones, about 84% found once; its top ten account for 1.6%. The CDR3 covers 15 residues. The V gene end was trimmed by 3 bases and the J gene end by 2 bases; junction bases not matched to a gene: 8. The germline V gene has CDR1 SQVTM and CDR2 ANQGSEA. The TCR was taken from a woman aged 45 to 65 with acute or convalescent COVID-19. The sequenced sample consisted of peripheral blood. The V call is TRBV29-1, the J call TRBJ2-7, with TRBD1 matching 9 bases. The CDR3 coding sequence is TGCAGCGTTGACGCAGGGACAGGGTTAGCCTACGAGCAGTACTTC. This sequence encodes CSVDAGTGLAYEQYF.